The 19 T cell receptor beta chains presented below share a single source sample, sequenced in a study of blood T cell repertoires in COVID-19. Sequenced by immunoSEQ multiplex PCR; TCRdb stores in-frame clones only, minus some. Of about 110,000 clones listed, about 87% were seen once; the top ten hold about 1%. The sequenced material came from peripheral blood. The receptor source for this set is a human donor in a cohort sampled during active COVID-19.

The chain has TRBV5-4 and TRBJ2-7, with D tentatively TRBD1 (9 bases). CDR3 size: 14 residues. The V gene's germline CDR1 is SGHNT and CDR2 YYREEE (reference sequence). Trimming removed 4 bases from V and 3 bases from J, with 14 bases in between. CDR3 protein: CASSIAGQGYEQYF. The CDR3 DNA follows: TGTGCCAGCAGCATAGCGGGACAGGGCTACGAGCAGTACTTC.

The chain couples TRBV19 to TRBJ2-1; 7 bases map to TRBD2. Germline loops: CDR1 LNHDA, CDR2 SQIVND (reference sequence). V was clipped by 4 bases and J by 10 bases; unmatched bases: 7. The CDR3 sequence is 13 residues long. The CDR3 region is CASSTGGFVEQFF. Here the CDR3 DNA reads TGTGCCAGTAGTACCGGGGGGTTTGTGGAGCAGTTCTTC. Together with reference TRBV19 and TRBJ2-1, the CDR3 gives the full variable domain: DGGITQSPKYLFRKEGQNVTLSCEQNLNHDAMYWYRQDPGQGLRLIYYSQIVNDFQKGDIAEGYSVSREKKESFPLTVTSAQKNPTAFYLCASSTGGFVEQFFGPGTRLTVL.

V is TRBV29-1 and J is TRBJ2-7, with D uncertain. Trimming cost V 7 bases and J 3 bases, with 10 bases left between them. This CDR3 region has 11 residues. The germline V gene encodes CDR1 SQVTM and CDR2 ANQGSEA. The CDR3 DNA is TGCAGCGCCGTGCACAGCTACGAGCAGTACTTC. It yields the protein CSAVHSYEQYF.

The chain carries TRBV6-6 and TRBJ1-2; 9 bases match TRBD1. Trimming removed 4 bases from V and 3 bases from J; junction bases left unmatched: 6. The V gene's germline CDR1 is MNHNY and CDR2 SVGAGI (reference sequence). The CDR3 runs to 15 residues. CDR3 region: CASSSGTGRYYGYTF. The CDR3 coding sequence is TGTGCCAGCAGTTCCGGGACAGGGCGTTACTATGGCTACACCTTC.

This chain connects TRBV7-9 to TRBJ2-1; D might be TRBD2 (5 bases). CDR1 is SEHNR and CDR2 is FQNEAQ in the germline V gene (reference sequence). The CDR3 runs 14 residues. V was clipped by 1 base and J by 9 bases, with 13 bases between them. The CDR3 is CASSLGPTRGEQFF. CDR3 DNA: TGTGCCAGCAGCTTAGGCCCCACTAGAGGTGAGCAGTTCTTC.

Notes on this clone: Other nucleotide sequences from this sample produce the same CDR3. V and J are TRBV7-9 and TRBJ1-1; the D gene is possibly TRBD1 (5 bases). The CDR3 runs 13 residues. CDR1 and CDR2 from the germline V gene are SEHNR and FQNEAQ (reference sequence). Trimming stripped 3 bases from V and 1 base from J, with 6 bases between. The CDR3 DNA is TGTGCCAGCAGCTTCGGGGGGAACACTGAAGCTTTCTTT. The encoded protein is CASSFGGNTEAFF.

In nucleotides, the CDR3 is TGTGCCAGCAGCTTGGGGCACGTACGATACGAGCAGTACTTC. This encodes CASSLGHVRYEQYF. This chain links TRBV11-3 with TRBJ2-7; possible D gene TRBD1, 5 bases. V was clipped by 3 bases and J by 4 bases, with 13 bases between them. Germline CDR1 is SGHNT and CDR2 is YENEEA. This CDR3 region has 14 residues. Drawing the rest from reference TRBV11-3 and TRBJ2-7, the complete variable domain is EAGVVQSPRYKIIEKKQPVAFWCNPISGHNTLYWYLQNLGQGPELLIRYENEEAVDDSQLPKDRFSAERLKGVDSTLKIQPAELGDSAVYLCASSLGHVRYEQYFGPGTRLTVT.

This clone was counted only a few times. V gene TRBV6-5 combines with J gene TRBJ2-7, with a weak D call TRBD1 (6 bases). Germline V lookup: CDR1 MNHEY, CDR2 SVGAGI. This CDR3 has 15 amino acids. Between the trimmed V and J ends, which lost 1 base and 0 bases, there was a span of 10 bases. Here the CDR3 reads CASSYLQGSSYEQYF. DNA for the CDR3: TGTGCCAGCAGTTACTTACAGGGAAGCTCCTACGAGCAGTACTTC.

This chain connects TRBV12-3 or TRBV12-4 to TRBJ2-7; no clear D gene. V lost 3 bases to trimming and J lost 3 bases, with 9 bases between them. The CDR3 is made up of 13 amino acids. CDR3 in amino acids: CASSFLGGYEQYF. The CDR3, as DNA: TGTGCCAGCAGTTTCCTAGGTGGCTACGAGCAGTACTTC.

This clone showed up many times. The chain combines TRBV6-5 with TRBJ1-5; TRBD1 might be the D (6 bases). The CDR3 runs 15 residues. With 6 bases removed from V and 6 bases from J, the gap between germline ends came to 18 bases. The germline CDR1 and CDR2 sequences are MNHEY and SVGAGI. CDR3 sequence: CASRPQGSGGQPQHF. For the CDR3, the DNA is TGTGCCAGCAGACCGCAGGGGTCGGGAGGTCAGCCCCAGCATTTT.

The chain has TRBV5-1 and TRBJ1-2; the D is unclear. Germline CDR1 is SGHRS and CDR2 is YFSETQ. V was pared by 2 bases and J by 4 bases, with 9 bases between. The CDR3 runs to 13 residues. The CDR3 reads CASSLEFFYGYTF. In DNA form, the CDR3 reads TGCGCCAGCAGCTTAGAGTTCTTCTATGGCTACACCTTC.

J is TRBJ2-7 and V is TRBV7-2, with TRBD1 as a possible D gene (6 bases). Germline loops: CDR1 SGHTA, CDR2 FQGNSA. The CDR3 contains 13 residues. V was cut by 5 bases and J by 6 bases, with 14 bases left in between. CDR3 protein: CASSTETGFEQYF. The CDR3 bases are TGTGCCAGCAGCACCGAAACAGGGTTCGAGCAGTACTTC.

The chain employs TRBV11-2 and TRBJ2-1, with 8 bases that match TRBD2. The V and J ends lost 4 bases and 4 bases, in that order; junction bases with no gene match: 6. In germline, CDR1 is SGHAT, CDR2 FQNNGV. The CDR3 spans 15 residues. The CDR3 DNA follows: TGTGCCAGCAGCTCTATAGCGGGGAATTACAATGAGCAGTTCTTC. Encoded protein: CASSSIAGNYNEQFF.

The chain has TRBV9 and TRBJ1-3; D not certain. The CDR3 is made up of 14 amino acids. Germline lookup yields CDR1 SGDLS and CDR2 YYNGEE. V lost 0 bases to trimming and J lost 0 bases, with 4 bases between them. The CDR3 reads CASSVVNSGNTIYF. Written as DNA, the CDR3 is TGTGCCAGCAGCGTAGTTAACTCTGGAAACACCATATATTTT.

The sample holds one count of this clone. The chain has TRBV28 and TRBJ1-3; D might be TRBD1 (6 bases). Germline V gene lookup returns CDR1 MDHEN and CDR2 SYDVKM. The CDR3 sequence is 16 residues long. Trimming removed 3 bases at V and 0 bases at J, with 12 bases between. The CDR3 DNA reads TGTGCCAGCAGTTTGATCGGACAGAACTCTGGAAACACCATATATTTT. It encodes CASSLIGQNSGNTIYF.

This clone was picked up a small number of times. The V call is TRBV5-1, the J call TRBJ2-5; 10 bases align to TRBD2. The CDR3 spans 17 residues. Germline-derived CDR1 and CDR2 are SGHRS and YFSETQ. After removal of 3 bases from V and 4 bases from J, the junction contained 12 bases not matched to a gene. CDR3 DNA sequence: TGCGCCAGCAGCTACGAACCTAGCGGGAGCTGGGGAGAGACCCAGTACTTC. As protein: CASSYEPSGSWGETQYF. Drawing the rest from reference TRBV5-1 and TRBJ2-5, the complete variable domain is KAGVTQTPRYLIKTRGQQVTLSCSPISGHRSVSWYQQTPGQGLQFLFEYFSETQRNKGNFPGRFSGRQFSNSRSEMNVSTLELGDSALYLCASSYEPSGSWGETQYFGPGTRLLVL.

The V gene is TRBV9, the J gene TRBJ2-2; the D is unclear. CDR1 SGDLS and CDR2 YYNGEE come from the germline V gene. The CDR3 extends over 11 amino acids. Trimming left V 3 bases short and J 10 bases short, with 7 bases between. CDR3 protein: CASSDRVELFF. The CDR3, as DNA: TGTGCCAGCAGCGACAGAGTGGAGCTGTTTTTT.

The chain couples TRBV27 to TRBJ1-2, with 8 bases identical to TRBD1. CDR1 and CDR2 (germline): MNHEY, SMNVEV (reference sequence). The CDR3 has 18 residues. Losses at the gene ends were 3 bases for V and 3 bases for J; bases not matched to a gene: 15. The CDR3 nucleotides are TGTGCCAGCAGTTTTCTAGGGGCAGGGGGCCGTCAGGACTATGGCTACACCTTC. It encodes CASSFLGAGGRQDYGYTF.

This sequence joins TRBV6-5 and TRBJ1-2; unclear D gene. This CDR3 is built from 13 residues. Germline CDR1 reads MNHEY; CDR2 reads SVGAGI. Trimming took 8 bases from V and 8 from J, leaving 18 bases between them. CDR3: CASGVTLGKGYTF. As DNA, the CDR3 is TGTGCCAGCGGAGTTACTTTAGGCAAAGGCTACACCTTC.